The rows below give T cell receptor beta chains drawn from one sample of a study of shared clonotypes between healthy human individuals. This table comes from immunoSEQ multiplex PCR, and its TCRdb copy is limited to in-frame clones, with some not included. The data show roughly 570,000 clones, roughly 98% seen once. The sample comprised naive CD8+ T cells sorted from blood. The receptors come from a man under 40 in good health. Each CDR3 is given with its conserved first and last residue. Fields, in order: clone size, V gene, D gene, J gene, CDR3 protein, CDR3 DNA. A D gene is named only where the DNA matches it firmly. Not every row has a clone size; where given, it reads once, few, many or a size class.

>once|TRBV4-1|.|TRBJ2-5
CASSHSGSRETQYF
TGCGCCAGCAGCCATTCCGGGAGTAGGGAGACCCAGTACTTC
>.|TRBV21-1|.|TRBJ2-6
CASSTPSGTGGGGANVLTF
TGTGCCAGCAGCACCCCTTCCGGGACAGGGGGAGGTGGGGCCAACGTCCTGACTTTC
>once|TRBV29-1|.|TRBJ2-5
CSVDLRTEETQYF
TGCAGCGTTGACCTGAGGACAGAAGAGACCCAGTACTTC
>.|TRBV6-1|.|TRBJ2-2
CASIFWMNTGELFF
TGTGCCAGCATATTCTGGATGAACACCGGGGAGCTGTTTTTT
>.|TRBV11-2|TRBD2|TRBJ2-1
CASSFTSGRIYNEQFF
TGTGCCAGCAGCTTTACTAGCGGGAGAATTTACAATGAGCAGTTCTTC
>.|TRBV18|.|TRBJ1-5
CASSPGGESNSNQPQHF
TGTGCCAGCTCACCAGGGGGAGAGAGTAATAGCAATCAGCCCCAGCATTTT
>.|TRBV9|TRBD1|TRBJ2-1
CASSVRQGYNEQFF
TGTGCCAGCAGCGTAAGACAGGGGTACAATGAGCAGTTCTTC
>.|TRBV19|.|TRBJ2-5
CASSRRGQETQYF
TGTGCCAGTAGCCGTCGGGGCCAAGAGACCCAGTACTTC
>.|TRBV10-1|.|TRBJ2-1
CASSETRAIGEQFF
TGCGCCAGCAGTGAGACCAGGGCCATCGGGGAGCAGTTCTTC
>.|TRBV7-6|.|TRBJ2-1
CASSLAGNYNEQFF
TGTGCCAGCAGCTTAGCTGGGAACTACAATGAGCAGTTCTTC
>.|TRBV2|.|TRBJ1-2
CASSVLGRLDYGYTF
TGTGCCAGCAGTGTACTCGGCAGGTTAGACTATGGCTACACCTTC
>.|TRBV27|.|TRBJ1-2
CASSPSGGVYGYTF
TGTGCCAGCAGTCCGTCGGGGGGAGTCTATGGCTACACCTTC
>.|TRBV7-2|.|TRBJ2-1
CASGWNTYNEQFF
TGTGCCAGCGGGTGGAACACCTACAATGAGCAGTTCTTC
>.|TRBV5-1|TRBD1|TRBJ2-5
CASSPSGTGDRETQYF
TGCGCCAGCAGCCCGTCTGGGACAGGTGACCGAGAGACCCAGTACTTC
>.|TRBV7-8|TRBD2|TRBJ2-3
CASQSELAGSTDTQYF
TGTGCCAGCCAGTCGGAGCTAGCGGGAAGCACAGATACGCAGTATTTT
>.|TRBV10-2|.|TRBJ2-1
CASSETAGWSYNEQFF
TGCGCCAGCAGTGAGACGGCGGGATGGTCCTACAATGAGCAGTTCTTC
>once|TRBV27|TRBD2|TRBJ2-7
CASSLNSGRTYEQYF
TGTGCCAGCAGTTTAAACAGCGGGAGGACCTACGAGCAGTACTTC
>.|TRBV7-2|TRBD2|TRBJ2-5
CASSLVREGLETQYF
TGTGCCAGCAGCTTAGTACGGGAGGGCCTCGAGACCCAGTACTTC
>.|TRBV12-5|.|TRBJ2-1
CASGSGTSYNEQFF
TGTGCTAGTGGTTCTGGGACCTCCTACAATGAGCAGTTCTTC
>once|TRBV15|TRBD2|TRBJ2-1
CATSRESSGGTYNEQFF
TGTGCCACCAGCAGAGAGTCTTCGGGAGGTACCTACAATGAGCAGTTCTTC
>.|TRBV7-9|.|TRBJ2-1
CASSGRQGGNEQFF
TGTGCCAGCAGCGGGCGACAGGGAGGGAATGAGCAGTTCTTC
>once|TRBV27|TRBD2|TRBJ2-7
CASSPAAGGTYEQYF
TGTGCCAGCAGTCCCGCTGCGGGAGGAACCTACGAGCAGTACTTC
>.|TRBV4-1|.|TRBJ2-1
CASSTRTVRNEQFF
TGCGCCAGCAGCACGCGGACTGTGCGCAATGAGCAGTTCTTC
>.|TRBV5-1|.|TRBJ1-4
CASSLAGVQDNEKLFF
TGCGCCAGCAGCTTGGCCGGCGTACAGGATAATGAAAAACTGTTTTTT
>.|TRBV5-6|.|TRBJ2-7
CASSKAYEQYF
TGTGCCAGCAGCAAAGCCTACGAGCAGTACTTC
>.|TRBV7-8|.|TRBJ1-1
CASSLDVGAMNTEAFF
TGTGCCAGCAGCTTAGACGTAGGGGCGATGAACACTGAAGCTTTCTTT
>.|TRBV29-1|.|TRBJ1-1
CSGQRLGVNTEAFF
TGCAGCGGGCAAAGGCTGGGGGTGAACACTGAAGCTTTCTTT
>.|TRBV28|TRBD1|TRBJ2-7
CASSPTGGPTYEQYF
TGTGCCAGCAGTCCCACAGGGGGTCCAACCTACGAGCAGTACTTC
>.|TRBV5-4|TRBD2|TRBJ2-5
CASNDIGREQETQYF
TGTGCCAGCAACGATATCGGGAGGGAACAAGAGACCCAGTACTTC
>.|TRBV10-2|TRBD1|TRBJ2-1
CASSESPGTVNINEQFF
TGCGCCAGCAGTGAGTCGCCCGGGACAGTAAACATCAATGAGCAGTTCTTC
>.|TRBV7-9|.|TRBJ2-2
CASSYTSSPGGELFF
TGTGCCAGCAGCTACACATCTTCCCCAGGCGGGGAGCTGTTTTTT
>.|TRBV18|.|TRBJ2-1
CASSPKRGPMIEQFF
TGTGCCAGCTCACCAAAAAGGGGTCCAATGATTGAGCAGTTCTTC
>few|TRBV7-6|.|TRBJ1-5
CASSLPNQPQHF
TGTGCCAGCAGCTTACCGAATCAGCCCCAGCATTTT
>once|TRBV27|TRBD2|TRBJ2-7
CASSPAGSGLEQYF
TGTGCCAGCAGTCCAGCGGGATCGGGTCTCGAGCAGTACTTC
>.|TRBV21-1|.|TRBJ1-5
CASTNNNQPQHF
TGTGCCAGCACCAACAACAATCAGCCCCAGCATTTT
>.|TRBV13|TRBD2|TRBJ2-1
CASSSWNLAERPQANEQFF
TGTGCCAGCAGCTCGTGGAATCTAGCGGAAAGGCCCCAGGCCAATGAGCAGTTCTTC
>.|TRBV27|.|TRBJ2-7
CASSLSKGSEQYF
TGTGCCAGCAGTTTATCTAAGGGGTCCGAGCAGTACTTC
>.|TRBV28|.|TRBJ2-7
CASSPLFGGSYEQYF
TGTGCCAGCAGTCCCCTCTTCGGAGGGAGCTACGAGCAGTACTTC
>.|TRBV6-5|.|TRBJ2-7
CASSYLGSPGAYEQYF
TGTGCCAGCAGTTACCTGGGATCCCCGGGGGCCTACGAGCAGTACTTC
>.|TRBV6-5|TRBD1|TRBJ1-1
CASSTGANTEAFF
TGTGCCAGCAGTACAGGGGCGAACACTGAAGCTTTCTTT
>.|TRBV27|TRBD1|TRBJ1-4
CASSIQGSGKLFF
TGTGCCAGCAGTATACAGGGGAGCGGAAAACTGTTTTTT
>once|TRBV15|.|TRBJ2-5
CATSRDPTTRETQYF
TGTGCCACCAGCAGAGATCCGACTACCAGAGAGACCCAGTACTTC
>.|TRBV7-9|.|TRBJ2-7
CASRPLDWVHEQYF
TGTGCCAGCAGGCCCCTCGATTGGGTCCACGAGCAGTACTTC
>.|TRBV6-5|.|TRBJ2-1
CASSPESYNEQFF
TGTGCCAGCAGTCCCGAATCCTACAATGAGCAGTTCTTC
>.|TRBV5-1|.|TRBJ1-5
CASSFIGNQPQHF
TGCGCCAGCAGCTTCATTGGCAATCAGCCCCAGCATTTT
>.|TRBV6-1|.|TRBJ1-5
CASSESRGGGWPQHF
TGTGCCAGCAGTGAATCTCGAGGGGGTGGATGGCCCCAGCATTTT
>once|TRBV5-4|.|TRBJ1-1
CASSPGSGPEAFF
TGTGCCAGCAGCCCCGGGTCCGGCCCTGAAGCTTTTTTT
>.|TRBV5-1|.|TRBJ2-7
CASSFGADSYEQYF
TGCGCCAGCAGCTTTGGGGCCGACTCCTACGAGCAGTACTTC
>.|TRBV27|TRBD1|TRBJ2-5
CASRDRGLQETQYF
TGTGCCAGCAGAGACAGGGGGCTTCAAGAGACCCAGTACTTC
>.|TRBV15|TRBD1|TRBJ2-7
CATSRDQDRPYEQYF
TGTGCCACCAGCAGAGACCAGGACAGGCCCTACGAGCAGTACTTC
>.|TRBV27|TRBD1|TRBJ2-7
CASSPRDRGYEQYF
TGTGCCAGCAGTCCCCGGGACAGGGGGTACGAGCAGTACTTC
>once|TRBV28|.|TRBJ2-3
CASSRGGASGTDTQYF
TGTGCCAGCAGTAGAGGTGGGGCTAGCGGCACAGATACGCAGTATTTT
>.|TRBV19|.|TRBJ2-1
CASSFGDTSYNEQFF
TGTGCCAGTAGCTTCGGGGACACGTCTTACAATGAGCAGTTCTTC
>.|TRBV2|TRBD2|TRBJ2-7
CASRSGGHSEQYF
TGTGCCAGCAGGAGCGGGGGACACTCCGAGCAGTACTTC
>.|TRBV11-2|.|TRBJ2-7
CASAPGTPYYEQYF
TGTGCCAGCGCCCCCGGGACACCCTACTACGAGCAGTACTTC